What follows are 18 T cell receptor beta chains derived from one specimen sequenced in a study of blood T cell repertoires in COVID-19. The method was immunoSEQ multiplex PCR; TCRdb's version includes in-frame clones alone and lacks a portion of them. The sample yields around 130,000 clones, approximately 86% seen once. The sample consisted of peripheral blood. These receptors were obtained from a woman between 45 and 60 years old who had recovered from COVID-19.

The chain recombines TRBV18 with TRBJ2-7, with 7 bases identical to TRBD2. CDR1 and CDR2 (germline): KGHSH, LQKENI. This CDR3 has 14 residues. After removal of 2 bases from V and 5 bases from J, the junction contained 6 bases not matched to a gene. The CDR3 reads CASSPGGSTDEQYF. Written as DNA, the CDR3 is TGTGCCAGCTCACCAGGCGGGAGTACCGACGAGCAGTACTTC.

The V and J genes are TRBV4-3 and TRBJ2-7; possibly TRBD2 for D (5 bases). The germline V gene encodes CDR1 LGHNA and CDR2 YSLEER. The CDR3 is 14 amino acids. The V and J ends lost 0 bases and 2 bases respectively, with 8 bases between them. In DNA form, the CDR3 reads TGCGCCAGCAGCCAAGATTGGAGGACCTACGAGCAGTACTTC. Its translation is CASSQDWRTYEQYF.

The chain employs TRBV27 and TRBJ2-7; 7 positions match TRBD1. Germline V gene sequence: CDR1 MNHEY, CDR2 SMNVEV (reference sequence). The CDR3 is 14 residues long. The V and J ends lost 5 bases and 2 bases, in that order; junction bases with no gene match: 6. The DNA of the CDR3 is TGTGCCAGCAGTCCCCGGGACAGCCCCTACGAGCAGTACTTC. Its translation: CASSPRDSPYEQYF.

There are a few counts of this clone. The chain has TRBV6-2 or TRBV6-3 and TRBJ2-7; 9 bases line up with TRBD1. There are 15 residues in the CDR3. After removal of 4 bases from V and 7 bases from J, the junction contained 11 bases not matched to a gene. The germline V gene encodes CDR1 MNHEY and CDR2 SVGEGT. This chain's CDR3 is CASSWRDRDFPEQYF. The CDR3 DNA follows: TGTGCCAGCAGTTGGCGGGACAGGGATTTTCCAGAGCAGTACTTC.

On this clone itself: One end of the junction fails to match germline, which may point to a read error. The V call is TRBV30, the J call TRBJ2-2; D is unclear. This CDR3 comprises 14 residues. The germline CDR1 and CDR2 sequences are GTSNPN and SVGIG (reference sequence). CDR3 protein: CAWSLTINTGELFF. The CDR3 DNA reads as TGTGCTTGGAGTTTAACTATTAACACCGGGGAGCTGTTTTTT.

A word on this clone: Different DNA sequences within this sample yield the same CDR3. The CDR3 protein is CASSVDRTQETQYF. The CDR3 region has the DNA TGTGCCAGCAGCGTCGACAGGACACAAGAGACCCAGTACTTC. This chain connects TRBV9 to TRBJ2-5; D perhaps matches TRBD1 (6 bases). Germline V gives CDR1 SGDLS, CDR2 YYNGEE. CDR3 length: 14 amino acids. V was cut by 2 bases and J by 2 bases, with 10 bases left in between.

This chain connects TRBV5-6 to TRBJ1-2; 11 positions match TRBD1. Germline CDR1 reads SGHDT; CDR2 reads YYEEEE. This CDR3 has 15 amino acids. V was pared by 2 bases and J by 4 bases, with 4 bases of the junction left unmatched. CDR3 nucleotide sequence: TGTGCCAGCAGCTTCGGGACAGGGGGACTCTATGGCTACACCTTC. Encoded protein: CASSFGTGGLYGYTF.

The J gene is TRBJ2-3, the V gene TRBV7-9; TRBD1 matches at 11 bases. V lost 5 bases to trimming and J lost 0 bases; unmatched junction nucleotides: 7. The germline CDR1 and CDR2 sequences are SEHNR and FQNEAQ (reference sequence). The CDR3 spans 17 residues. This chain's CDR3 is CASSAGQGAFSTDTQYF. The CDR3 bases are TGTGCCAGCAGCGCTGGACAGGGGGCTTTTAGCACAGATACGCAGTATTTT. Based on the CDR3 plus reference TRBV7-9 and TRBJ2-3, the full variable domain is DTGVSQNPRHKITKRGQNVTFRCDPISEHNRLYWYRQTLGQGPEFLTYFQNEAQLEKSRLLSDRFSAERPKGSFSTLEIQRTEQGDSAMYLCASSAGQGAFSTDTQYFGPGTRLTVL.

This sequence joins TRBV6-6 and TRBJ2-7; 8 positions match TRBD2. The J segment lost 6 bases and the V segment lost 6 bases, leaving 10 bases of the junction unmatched. The germline gives CDR1 MNHNY, CDR2 SVGAGI (reference sequence). CDR3 length: 14 amino acids. CDR3 bases: TGTGCCAGCAGACCCTCGGGACTAGTTGGCGAGCAGTACTTC. Protein: CASRPSGLVGEQYF.

V gene TRBV24-1 combines with J gene TRBJ2-1; the match to TRBD2 covers 11 bases. V gave up 4 bases and J gave up 4 bases; unmatched junction bases: 5. The CDR3 sequence is 16 residues long. CDR1 and CDR2 from the germline V gene are KGHDR and SFDVKD. The CDR3 loop is CATSDPGTSGYNEQFF. Written as DNA, the CDR3 is TGTGCCACCAGTGACCCCGGGACTAGCGGTTACAATGAGCAGTTCTTC.

The V and J genes are TRBV2 and TRBJ2-5, with TRBD1 identical over 8 bases. The CDR3 is 14 amino acids. Per the germline V gene, CDR1 is SNHLY and CDR2 is FYNNEI. The V gene end was trimmed by 6 bases and the J gene end by 5 bases; junction bases not matched to a gene: 8. The CDR3 sequence: CASRSTGGQETQYF. CDR3 DNA: TGTGCCAGCAGATCTACAGGGGGTCAGGAGACCCAGTACTTC.

The V and J genes are TRBV4-1 and TRBJ2-2; 9 bases line up with TRBD2. Per germline, CDR1 MGHRA and CDR2 YSYEKL. The CDR3 runs 15 residues. The V and J ends lost 1 base and 6 bases, in that order; junction bases with no gene match: 3. The CDR3, as DNA: TGCGCCAGCAGCCAAGTAGCGGGGGTATCCGGGGAGCTGTTTTTT. This codes for CASSQVAGVSGELFF.

The V and J genes are TRBV19 and TRBJ1-5; D may be TRBD1 (5 bases). This CDR3 spans 15 amino acids. V was cut by 3 bases and J by 6 bases, with 15 bases left in between. Germline values: CDR1 LNHDA, CDR2 SQIVND (reference sequence). For the CDR3, the DNA is TGTGCCAGTAGTATTGGGGGAGGGAGAGGTCAGCCCCAGCATTTT. Residues: CASSIGGGRGQPQHF.

The V and J genes are TRBV7-2 and TRBJ1-2; tentative D call: TRBD1 (5 bases). Germline CDR1 reads SGHTA; CDR2 reads FQGNSA. This CDR3 is built from 14 residues. The V end was cut by 6 bases, the J end by 1 base, with 12 bases between. The CDR3 sequence: CASRQGVGNYGYTF. CDR3 DNA: TGTGCCAGCAGACAAGGGGTCGGTAACTATGGCTACACCTTC.

The chain recombines TRBV12-5 with TRBJ1-1; D is undetermined. Deletions cut 6 bases from V and 8 bases from J, with 16 bases between. CDR3 length equals 13 residues. Germline lookup yields CDR1 LGHNT and CDR2 FRNRAP. The CDR3 nucleotides are TGTGCTAGTGGCATTTCATGGTCCCTAGAAGCTTTCTTT. It codes for CASGISWSLEAFF.

The V call is TRBV19, the J call TRBJ1-1, with 7 bases fitting TRBD1. J gave up 2 bases and V 10 bases, and 13 bases lay outside the gene matches. Germline V gene sequence: CDR1 LNHDA, CDR2 SQIVND (reference sequence). This CDR3 has 15 amino acids. The CDR3 here is CATVPEGASNTEAFF. The CDR3 DNA follows: TGTGCCACTGTGCCTGAGGGGGCCAGTAACACTGAAGCTTTCTTT.

The CDR3 region is CASSSPGTGATYNEQFF. The CDR3 DNA is TGTGCCAGCAGCTCCCCTGGGACAGGGGCAACCTACAATGAGCAGTTCTTC. V is TRBV11-2 and J is TRBJ2-1, with 10 bases fitting TRBD1. Losses at the gene ends were 4 bases for V and 2 bases for J; bases not matched to a gene: 8. The CDR3 loop spans 17 amino acids. Germline assignment: CDR1 SGHAT and CDR2 FQNNGV.

This clone has only a few counts. The CDR3 bases are TGTGCCAGCAGCTTCGGGACAGTCTACAATGAGCAGTTCTTC. Protein product: CASSFGTVYNEQFF. The chain combines TRBV5-6 with TRBJ2-1; 7 nucleotides match TRBD1. J was trimmed by 3 bases and V by 2 bases; bases with no gene match: 2. The V gene's germline CDR1 is SGHDT and CDR2 YYEEEE. The CDR3 runs 14 residues.